This TCR beta chain comes out of a study of OX40 agonist ivuxolimab in advanced cancers. Overall study context: Patients were dosed with the agonistic anti-OX40 (CD134) antibody ivuxolimab. Dosing consisted of intravenous ivuxolimab at 0.01 to 10 mg/kg every 2 weeks. Subjects had a mean age of around 63 years, with a range of 23 to 79; approximately 83% were male. Three patients got partial responses; one had hepatocellular carcinoma and two had cutaneous melanoma.

V was trimmed by 1 base and J by 6 bases, leaving 10 bases between them. CDR1 is SGHKS and CDR2 is YYEKEE in the germline V gene (reference sequence). The CDR3 loop spans 13 amino acids. The repertoire was sequenced with immunoSEQ multiplex PCR; TCRdb's copy has only in-frame clones and lacks some. The data hold about 70,000 clones, with about 81% observed a single time. This clonotype originated in an adult with an advanced solid tumor such as melanoma, head and neck, liver or kidney cancer. This sample comprised CD4+ or CD8+ T cells sorted from blood, obtained in a trial of the OX40 agonist ivuxolimab. The chain joins TRBV5-5 to TRBJ1-1; D ambiguous. The CDR3 region is CASSLQQASEAFF. CDR3 DNA: TGTGCCAGCAGCTTGCAGCAGGCTTCTGAAGCTTTCTTT.